The T cell receptor beta chain described here comes from a study of blood T cell repertoires in COVID-19 (dated by TCRdb to the early 2020s). A note on the overall study: Samples from collaborators originated in the United States, Italy and Spain and spanned both the acute and convalescent phases of COVID-19. The material from the prospective study consisted of cDNA or gDNA derived from T cells, B-cell-depleted T cells, or PBMCs. The dataset comprised deeply sampled blood TCRbeta repertoires from subjects exposed to, actively infected with, or recovered from COVID-19. A freely available public database, intended as a resource for researchers studying the immune response to SARS-CoV-2, is where the repertoires were released. Samples came from the ongoing ImmuneRACE study (first 160 participants) plus 1,254 subjects from 6 global collaborators. Sample metadata almost always included a de-identified subject ID, COVID-19 status, age in years and sex. HLA class I and class II types, where available, came from metadata supplied by the sample provider rather than from assay-based typing.

This clone is a singleton in its sample. The specificity of this receptor is unknown. No much larger clonotype is one base removed from it; base qualities were not supplied. The research as a whole found: How much clinical and demographic metadata was included differed by source and by participant, and the metadata was provided uncurated.

One collaborating source in Seattle enrolled patients during active infection and followed them longitudinally through the course of disease. Collaborating institutions collected whole blood in K2EDTA tubes following their own protocols. For TCRbeta analysis, collaborators shipped samples in one of three forms: frozen whole blood, isolated PBMCs, or DNA extracted from either of those sample types. TCRbeta CDR3 regions were amplified from genomic DNA by means of the immunoSEQ Assay, a bias-controlled multiplex PCR. As for the authors' bioinformatics: Within the assay, amplification of reference gene primers was used to estimate how many nucleated cells each sample contained. Sequence reads were collapsed and filtered to measure the absolute abundance of every unique TCRbeta CDR3 rearrangement. Productive Simpson clonality was computed per sample as the square root of Simpson's diversity index over productive rearrangements. TCRdb limited this immuneACCESS table to in-frame rearrangements with V and J called. A share of clones is missing; checked studies link under half to unresolved V genes, and the rest is unexplained. V and J calls and clone size are copied from that table; D and trimming were computed from the DNA. The sample yields about 370,000 clones; roughly 90% were counted once. The top ten clonotypes cover around 3% of the sample.

Trimming takes 1 base off V and 4 bases off J; junction bases not matched to a gene: 10. The CDR3 covers 18 residues, taking in both the cysteine and the phenylalanine. The retained sequence is limited to the CDR3, 54 bases, with the frame set at the first base. As encoded in the germline V gene (reference sequence), CDR1 is PRHDT while CDR2 is FYEKMQ. The specimen sequenced was peripheral blood. This clonotype was sampled from a woman aged 25 to 45 with COVID-19, enrolled during active disease. Recombination linked TRBV13 to TRBJ2-3; TRBD2 lines up with 11 middle nucleotides. The DNA is as follows: TGTGCCAGCAGCTTAGAAGTAGCGGGGGGGCCTCCCCCAGATACGCAGTATTTT. This sequence encodes CASSLEVAGGPPPDTQYF. Outside the CDR3, residues come from the reference TRBV13 and TRBJ2-3 proteins, so the full variable domain is: AAGVIQSPRHLIKEKRETATLKCYPIPRHDTVYWYQQGPGQDPQFLISFYEKMQSDKGSIPDRFSAQQFSDYHSELNMSSLELGDSALYFCASSLEVAGGPPPDTQYFGPGTRLTVL.